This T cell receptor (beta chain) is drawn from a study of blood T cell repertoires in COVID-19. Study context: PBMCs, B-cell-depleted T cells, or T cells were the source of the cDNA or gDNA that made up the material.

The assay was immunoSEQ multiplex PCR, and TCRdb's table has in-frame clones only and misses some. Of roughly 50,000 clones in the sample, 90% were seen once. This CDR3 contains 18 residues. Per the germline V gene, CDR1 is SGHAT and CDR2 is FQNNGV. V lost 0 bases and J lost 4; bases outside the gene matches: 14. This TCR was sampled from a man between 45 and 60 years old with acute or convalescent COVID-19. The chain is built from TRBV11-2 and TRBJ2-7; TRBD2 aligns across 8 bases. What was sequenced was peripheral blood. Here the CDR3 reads CASSLDRSLGTRGYEQYF. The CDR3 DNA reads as TGTGCCAGCAGCTTAGATCGCTCACTCGGGACTAGGGGATACGAGCAGTACTTC. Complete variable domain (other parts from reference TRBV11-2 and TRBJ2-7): EAGVAQSPRYKIIEKRQSVAFWCNPISGHATLYWYQQILGQGPKLLIQFQNNGVVDDSQLPKDRFSAERLKGVDSTLKIQPAKLEDSAVYLCASSLDRSLGTRGYEQYFGPGTRLTVT.